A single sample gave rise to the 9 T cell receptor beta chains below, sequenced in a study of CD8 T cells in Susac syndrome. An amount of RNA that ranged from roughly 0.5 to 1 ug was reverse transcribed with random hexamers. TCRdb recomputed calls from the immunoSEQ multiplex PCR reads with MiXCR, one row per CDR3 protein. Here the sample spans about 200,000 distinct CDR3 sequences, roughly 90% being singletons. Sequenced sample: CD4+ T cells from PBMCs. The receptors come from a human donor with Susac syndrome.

The CDR3: CASSEAQNSPLHF. In nucleotides, the CDR3 is TGTGCCAGCAGTGAAGCTCAGAATTCACCCCTCCACTTT. The chain links TRBV2 to TRBJ1-6; D unclear. Per germline, CDR1 SNHLY and CDR2 FYNNEI. Trimming took off 0 bases at V and 7 bases at J, with 4 bases between the two ends. The CDR3 runs 13 residues.

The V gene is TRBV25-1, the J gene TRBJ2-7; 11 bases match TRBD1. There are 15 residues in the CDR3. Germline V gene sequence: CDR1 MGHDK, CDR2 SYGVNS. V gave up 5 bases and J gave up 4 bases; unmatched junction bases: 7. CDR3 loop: CASSKSGTGGYEQYF. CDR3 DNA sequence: TGTGCCAGCAGTAAATCCGGGACAGGGGGTTACGAGCAGTACTTC.

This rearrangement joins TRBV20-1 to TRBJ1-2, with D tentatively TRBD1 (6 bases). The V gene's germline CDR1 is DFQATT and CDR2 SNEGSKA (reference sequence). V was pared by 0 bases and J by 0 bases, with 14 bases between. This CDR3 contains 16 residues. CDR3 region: CSARDTGHRANYGYTF. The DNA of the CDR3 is TGCAGTGCTAGAGACACAGGCCACAGGGCTAACTATGGCTACACCTTC.

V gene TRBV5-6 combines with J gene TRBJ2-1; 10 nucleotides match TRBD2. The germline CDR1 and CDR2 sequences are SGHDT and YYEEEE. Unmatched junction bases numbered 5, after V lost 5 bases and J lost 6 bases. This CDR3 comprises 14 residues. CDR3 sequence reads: CASRKAGGTNEQFF. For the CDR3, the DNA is TGTGCCAGCAGGAAAGCGGGGGGGACCAATGAGCAGTTCTTC.

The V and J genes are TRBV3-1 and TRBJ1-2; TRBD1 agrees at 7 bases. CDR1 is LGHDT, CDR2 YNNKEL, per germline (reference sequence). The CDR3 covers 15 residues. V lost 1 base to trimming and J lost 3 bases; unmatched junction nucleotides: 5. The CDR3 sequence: CASSQVARGHYGYTF. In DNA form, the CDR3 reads TGTGCCAGCAGCCAAGTTGCAAGGGGGCACTATGGCTACACCTTC.

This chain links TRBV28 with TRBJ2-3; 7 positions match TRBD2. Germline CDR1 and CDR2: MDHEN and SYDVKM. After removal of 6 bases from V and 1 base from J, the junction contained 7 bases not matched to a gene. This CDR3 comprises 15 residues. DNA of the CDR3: TGTGCCAGCAGCCCACCTGGGGGGGGCACAGATACGCAGTATTTT. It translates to CASSPPGGGTDTQYF.

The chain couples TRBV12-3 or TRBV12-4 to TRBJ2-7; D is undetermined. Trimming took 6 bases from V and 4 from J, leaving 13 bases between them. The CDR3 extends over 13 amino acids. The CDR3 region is CASSPSVRYEQYF. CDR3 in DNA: TGTGCCAGCAGCCCCTCGGTCCGGTACGAGCAGTACTTC.

The CDR3 DNA is TGTGCCAGCAGCTTAGCCATAGGCAGCCCCGGGGAGCTGTTTTTT. Its protein is CASSLAIGSPGELFF. The chain recombines TRBV7-6 with TRBJ2-2; D gene ambiguous. With 0 bases removed from V and 6 bases from J, the gap between germline ends came to 11 bases. The germline gives CDR1 SGHVS, CDR2 FNYEAQ. The CDR3 loop spans 15 amino acids. The full variable domain, in which reference TRBV7-6 and TRBJ2-2 provide the parts outside the CDR3, is GAGVSQSPRYKVTKRGQDVALRCDPISGHVSLYWYRQALGQGPEFLTYFNYEAQQDKSGLPNDRFSAERPEGSISTLTIQRTEQRDSAMYRCASSLAIGSPGELFFGEGSRLTVL.

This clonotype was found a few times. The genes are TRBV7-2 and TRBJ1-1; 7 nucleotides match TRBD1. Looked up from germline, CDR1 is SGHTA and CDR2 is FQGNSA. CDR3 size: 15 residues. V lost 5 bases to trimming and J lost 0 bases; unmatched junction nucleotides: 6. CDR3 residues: CASSPRQGMNTEAFF. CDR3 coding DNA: TGTGCCAGCAGCCCCAGACAGGGCATGAACACTGAAGCTTTCTTT. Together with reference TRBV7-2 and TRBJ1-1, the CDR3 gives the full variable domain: GAGVSQSPSNKVTEKGKDVELRCDPISGHTALYWYRQSLGQGLEFLIYFQGNSAPDKSGLPSDRFSAERTGGSVSTLTIQRTQQEDSAVYLCASSPRQGMNTEAFFGQGTRLTVV.